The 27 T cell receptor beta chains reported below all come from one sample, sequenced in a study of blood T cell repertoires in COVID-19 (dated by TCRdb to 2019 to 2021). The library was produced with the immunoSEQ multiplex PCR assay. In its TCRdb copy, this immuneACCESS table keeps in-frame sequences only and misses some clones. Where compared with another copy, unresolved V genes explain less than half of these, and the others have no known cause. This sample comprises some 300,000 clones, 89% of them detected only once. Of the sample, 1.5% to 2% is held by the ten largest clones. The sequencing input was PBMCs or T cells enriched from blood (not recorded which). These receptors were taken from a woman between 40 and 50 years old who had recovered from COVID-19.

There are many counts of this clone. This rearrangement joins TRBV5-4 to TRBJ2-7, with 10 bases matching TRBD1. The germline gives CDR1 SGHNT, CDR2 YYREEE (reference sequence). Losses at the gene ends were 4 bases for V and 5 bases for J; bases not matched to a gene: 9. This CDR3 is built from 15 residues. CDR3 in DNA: TGTGCCAGCAGCCACTTGGGACAGGGGTTCGACGAGCAGTACTTC. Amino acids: CASSHLGQGFDEQYF.

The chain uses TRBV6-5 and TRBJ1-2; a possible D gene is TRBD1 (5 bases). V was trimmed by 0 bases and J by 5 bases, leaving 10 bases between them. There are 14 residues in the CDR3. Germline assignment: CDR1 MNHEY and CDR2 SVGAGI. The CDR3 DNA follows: TGTGCCAGCAGTTACTCTCGGACAAGATATGGCTACACCTTC. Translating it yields CASSYSRTRYGYTF.

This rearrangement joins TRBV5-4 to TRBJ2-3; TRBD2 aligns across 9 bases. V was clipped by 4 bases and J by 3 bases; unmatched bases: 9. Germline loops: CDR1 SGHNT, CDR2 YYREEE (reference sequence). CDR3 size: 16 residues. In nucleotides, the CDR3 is TGTGCCAGCAGCCCCCGCGGTAGCGGGAGAACAGATACGCAGTATTTT. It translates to CASSPRGSGRTDTQYF.

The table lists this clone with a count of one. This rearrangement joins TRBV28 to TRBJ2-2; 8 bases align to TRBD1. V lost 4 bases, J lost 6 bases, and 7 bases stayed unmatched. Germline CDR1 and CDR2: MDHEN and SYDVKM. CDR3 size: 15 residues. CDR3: CASSYRTGIPGELFF. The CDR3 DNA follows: TGTGCCAGCAGTTATCGGACAGGGATCCCCGGGGAGCTGTTTTTT.

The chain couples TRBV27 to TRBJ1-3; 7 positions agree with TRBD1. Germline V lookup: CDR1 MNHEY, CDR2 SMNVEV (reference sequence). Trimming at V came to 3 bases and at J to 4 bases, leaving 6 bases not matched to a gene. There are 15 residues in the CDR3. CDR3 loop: CASSLGTGQGNTIYF. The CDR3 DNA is TGTGCCAGCAGTTTGGGGACGGGACAGGGAAACACCATATATTTT.

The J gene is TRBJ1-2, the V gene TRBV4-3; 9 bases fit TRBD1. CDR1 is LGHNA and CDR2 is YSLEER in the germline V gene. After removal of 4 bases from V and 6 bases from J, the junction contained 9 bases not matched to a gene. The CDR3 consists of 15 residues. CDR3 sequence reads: CASSLMGQGTDGYTF. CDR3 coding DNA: TGCGCCAGCAGCCTTATGGGACAGGGAACTGATGGCTACACCTTC.

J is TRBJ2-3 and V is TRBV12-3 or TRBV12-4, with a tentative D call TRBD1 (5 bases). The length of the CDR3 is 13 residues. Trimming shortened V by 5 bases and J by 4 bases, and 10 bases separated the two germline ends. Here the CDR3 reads CASSGAVSDTQYF. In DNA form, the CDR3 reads TGTGCCAGCAGTGGGGCGGTATCAGATACGCAGTATTTT.

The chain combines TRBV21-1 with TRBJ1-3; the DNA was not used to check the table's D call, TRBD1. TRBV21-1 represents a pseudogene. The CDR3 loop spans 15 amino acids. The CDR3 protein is CASSKTGYSGNTIYF. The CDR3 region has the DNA TGTGCCAGCAGCAAAACAGGGTACTCTGGAAACACCATATATTTT.

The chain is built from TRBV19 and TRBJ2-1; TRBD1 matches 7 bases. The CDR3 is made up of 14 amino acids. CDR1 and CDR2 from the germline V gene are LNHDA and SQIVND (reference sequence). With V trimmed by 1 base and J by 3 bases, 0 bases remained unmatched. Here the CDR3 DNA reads TGTGCCAGTAGTATAGGGGACAGCTACAATGAGCAGTTCTTC. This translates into CASSIGDSYNEQFF.

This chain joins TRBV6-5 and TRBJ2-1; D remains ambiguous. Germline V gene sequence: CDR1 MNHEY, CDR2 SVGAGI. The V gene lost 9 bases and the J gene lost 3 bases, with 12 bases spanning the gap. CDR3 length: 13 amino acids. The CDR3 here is CASQRDFYNEQFF. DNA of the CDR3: TGTGCCAGTCAGCGCGACTTCTACAATGAGCAGTTCTTC.

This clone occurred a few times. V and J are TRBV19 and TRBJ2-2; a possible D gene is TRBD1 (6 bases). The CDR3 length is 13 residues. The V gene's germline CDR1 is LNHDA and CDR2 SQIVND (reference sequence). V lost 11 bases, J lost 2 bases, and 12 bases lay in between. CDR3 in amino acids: CAGQNFNTGELFF. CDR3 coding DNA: TGTGCCGGACAGAATTTTAACACCGGGGAGCTGTTTTTT.

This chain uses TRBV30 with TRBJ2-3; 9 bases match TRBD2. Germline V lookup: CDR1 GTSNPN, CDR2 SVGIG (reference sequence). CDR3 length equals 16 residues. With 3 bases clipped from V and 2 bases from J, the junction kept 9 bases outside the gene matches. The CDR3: CAWSALGGGATDTQYF. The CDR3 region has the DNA TGTGCCTGGAGCGCGCTGGGCGGGGGGGCCACAGATACGCAGTATTTT.

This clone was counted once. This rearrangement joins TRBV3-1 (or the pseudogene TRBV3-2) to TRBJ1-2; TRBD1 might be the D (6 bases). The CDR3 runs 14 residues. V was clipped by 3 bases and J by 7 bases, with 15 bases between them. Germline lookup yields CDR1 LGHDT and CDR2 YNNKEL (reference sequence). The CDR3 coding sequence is TGTGCCAGCAGCCACGCCGCGGGAGGGGGTGGCTACACCTTC. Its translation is CASSHAAGGGGYTF.

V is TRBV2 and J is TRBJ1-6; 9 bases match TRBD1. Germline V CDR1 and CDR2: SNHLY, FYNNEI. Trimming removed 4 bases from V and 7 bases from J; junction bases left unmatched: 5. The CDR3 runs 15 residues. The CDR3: CASSVSGTGNSPLHF. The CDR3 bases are TGTGCCAGCAGTGTTTCCGGGACAGGGAATTCACCCCTCCACTTT.

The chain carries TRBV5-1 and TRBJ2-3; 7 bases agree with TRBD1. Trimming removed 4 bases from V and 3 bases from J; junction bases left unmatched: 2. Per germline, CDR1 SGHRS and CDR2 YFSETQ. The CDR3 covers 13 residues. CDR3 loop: CASSAGGTDTQYF. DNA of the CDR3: TGCGCCAGCAGCGCAGGGGGTACAGATACGCAGTATTTT.

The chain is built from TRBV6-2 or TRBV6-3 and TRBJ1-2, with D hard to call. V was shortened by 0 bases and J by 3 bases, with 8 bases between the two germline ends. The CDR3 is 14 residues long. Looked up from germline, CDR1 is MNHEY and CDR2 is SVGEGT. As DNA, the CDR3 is TGTGCCAGCAGTTACTCGACGGGGTACTATGGCTACACCTTC. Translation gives CASSYSTGYYGYTF.

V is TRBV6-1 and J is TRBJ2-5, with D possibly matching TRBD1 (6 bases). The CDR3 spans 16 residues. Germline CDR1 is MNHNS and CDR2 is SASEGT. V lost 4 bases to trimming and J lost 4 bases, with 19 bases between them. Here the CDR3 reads CASSAKADRRGETQYF. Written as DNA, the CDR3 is TGTGCCAGCAGTGCCAAGGCCGACAGGCGCGGAGAGACCCAGTACTTC.

The CDR3 bases are TGTGCCAGCAGCTTGGGGGGACAGGGGAACTATGGCTACACCTTC. Translating gives CASSLGGQGNYGYTF. This chain connects TRBV5-4 to TRBJ1-2; TRBD1 matches 10 bases. The germline gives CDR1 SGHNT, CDR2 YYREEE (reference sequence). The length of the CDR3 is 15 residues. The V and J ends lost 0 bases and 2 bases, in that order; junction bases with no gene match: 1.

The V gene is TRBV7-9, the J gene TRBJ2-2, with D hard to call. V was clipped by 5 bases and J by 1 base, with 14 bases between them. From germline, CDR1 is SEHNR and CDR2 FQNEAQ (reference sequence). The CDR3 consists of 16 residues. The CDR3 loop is CASSPPIRRNTGELFF. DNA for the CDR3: TGTGCCAGCAGCCCCCCCATCCGGAGGAACACCGGGGAGCTGTTTTTT.

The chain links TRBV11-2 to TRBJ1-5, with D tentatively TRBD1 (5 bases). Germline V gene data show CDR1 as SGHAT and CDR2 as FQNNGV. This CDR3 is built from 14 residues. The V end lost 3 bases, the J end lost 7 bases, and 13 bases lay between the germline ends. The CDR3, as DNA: TGTGCCAGCAGCTTGGGTGCGGGACCGCAGCCCCAGCATTTT. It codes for CASSLGAGPQPQHF.

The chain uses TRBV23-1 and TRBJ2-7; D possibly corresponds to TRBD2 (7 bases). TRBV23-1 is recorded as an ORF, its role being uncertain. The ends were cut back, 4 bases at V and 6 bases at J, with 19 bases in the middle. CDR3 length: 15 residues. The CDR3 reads CASSLGGREKREQYF. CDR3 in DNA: TGCGCCAGCAGTCTAGGGGGGCGGGAGAAGCGCGAGCAGTACTTC.

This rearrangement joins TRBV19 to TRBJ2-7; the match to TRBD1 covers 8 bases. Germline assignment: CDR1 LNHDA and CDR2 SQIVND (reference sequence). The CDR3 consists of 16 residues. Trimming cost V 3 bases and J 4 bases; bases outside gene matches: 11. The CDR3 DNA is TGTGCCAGTAGTATCCACGCCGGGACAGGACCTTACGAGCAGTACTTC. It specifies CASSIHAGTGPYEQYF.

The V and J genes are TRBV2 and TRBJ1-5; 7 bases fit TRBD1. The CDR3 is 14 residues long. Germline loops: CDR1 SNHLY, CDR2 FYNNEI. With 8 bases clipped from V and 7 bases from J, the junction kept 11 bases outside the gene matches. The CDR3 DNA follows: TGTGCCAGCGGTACCGACAGGGTAATCCAGCCCCAGCATTTT. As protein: CASGTDRVIQPQHF.

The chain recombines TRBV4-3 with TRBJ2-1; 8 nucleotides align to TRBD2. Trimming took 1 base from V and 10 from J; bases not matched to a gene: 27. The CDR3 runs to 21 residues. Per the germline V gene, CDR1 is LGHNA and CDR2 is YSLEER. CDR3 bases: TGCGCCAGCAGCCAAGGGGCCCCAAACGCTGGGACTAGACAATTCCCTCGGGAGCAGTTCTTC. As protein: CASSQGAPNAGTRQFPREQFF.

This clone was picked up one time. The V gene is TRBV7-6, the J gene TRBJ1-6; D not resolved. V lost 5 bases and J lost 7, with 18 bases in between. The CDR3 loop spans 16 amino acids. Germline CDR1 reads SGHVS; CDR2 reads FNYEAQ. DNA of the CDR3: TGTGCCAGCAGCCCCCGGACTCTCACCGGGAATTCACCCCTCCACTTT. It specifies CASSPRTLTGNSPLHF.

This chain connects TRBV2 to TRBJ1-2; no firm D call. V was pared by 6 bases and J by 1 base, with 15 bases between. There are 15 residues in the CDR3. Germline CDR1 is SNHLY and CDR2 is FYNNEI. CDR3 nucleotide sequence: TGTGCCAGCAGCGAATACGGGGTTCTTAACTATGGCTACACCTTC. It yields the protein CASSEYGVLNYGYTF.

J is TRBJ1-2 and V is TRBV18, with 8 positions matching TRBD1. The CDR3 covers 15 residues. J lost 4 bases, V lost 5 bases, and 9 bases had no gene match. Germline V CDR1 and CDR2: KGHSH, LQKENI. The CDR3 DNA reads TGTGCCAGCTCAAGACAGGGGTACCCGAGCTATGGCTACACCTTC. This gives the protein CASSRQGYPSYGYTF. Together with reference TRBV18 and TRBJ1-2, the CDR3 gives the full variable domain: NAGVMQNPRHLVRRRGQEARLRCSPMKGHSHVYWYRQLPEEGLKFMVYLQKENIIDESGMPKERFSAEFPKEGPSILRIQQVVRGDSAAYFCASSRQGYPSYGYTFGSGTRLTVV.